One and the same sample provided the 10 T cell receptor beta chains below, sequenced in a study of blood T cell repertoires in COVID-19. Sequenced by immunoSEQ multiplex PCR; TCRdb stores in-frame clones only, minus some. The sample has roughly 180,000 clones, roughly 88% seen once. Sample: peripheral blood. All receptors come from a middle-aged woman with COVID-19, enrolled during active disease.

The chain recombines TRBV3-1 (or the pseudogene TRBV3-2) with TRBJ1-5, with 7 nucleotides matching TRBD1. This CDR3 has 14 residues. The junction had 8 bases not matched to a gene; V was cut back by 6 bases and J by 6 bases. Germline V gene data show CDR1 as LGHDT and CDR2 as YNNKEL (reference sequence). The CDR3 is CASRQQGFGQPQHF. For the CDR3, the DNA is TGTGCCAGCAGGCAACAGGGGTTCGGTCAGCCCCAGCATTTT.

The CDR3, as DNA: TGTGCCAGCCGAGGAGCTCTCGGCTACACCTTC. Protein sequence: CASRGALGYTF. The V gene is TRBV11-2, the J gene TRBJ1-2; D not resolved. From germline, CDR1 is SGHAT and CDR2 FQNNGV. This CDR3 region has 11 residues. V lost 8 bases and J lost 8, with 12 bases in between.

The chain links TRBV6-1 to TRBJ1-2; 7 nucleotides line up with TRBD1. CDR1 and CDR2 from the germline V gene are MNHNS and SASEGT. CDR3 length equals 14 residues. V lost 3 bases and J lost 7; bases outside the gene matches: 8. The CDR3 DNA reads TGTGCCAGCAGTGATGAAGGGGGCTTAGGTGGCTACACCTTC. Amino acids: CASSDEGGLGGYTF.

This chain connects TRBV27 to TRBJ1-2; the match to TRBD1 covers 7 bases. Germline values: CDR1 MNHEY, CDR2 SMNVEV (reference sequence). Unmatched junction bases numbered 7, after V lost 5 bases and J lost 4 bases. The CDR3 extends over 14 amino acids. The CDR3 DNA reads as TGTGCCAGCAGTCTGACAGGGCAGGGCTATGGCTACACCTTC. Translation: CASSLTGQGYGYTF.

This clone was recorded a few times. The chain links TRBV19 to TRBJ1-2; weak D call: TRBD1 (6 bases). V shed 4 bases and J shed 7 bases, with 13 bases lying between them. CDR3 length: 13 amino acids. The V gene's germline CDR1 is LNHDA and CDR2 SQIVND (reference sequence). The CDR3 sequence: CASSKPQGFGYTF. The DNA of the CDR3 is TGTGCCAGTAGTAAACCACAGGGATTTGGCTACACCTTC.

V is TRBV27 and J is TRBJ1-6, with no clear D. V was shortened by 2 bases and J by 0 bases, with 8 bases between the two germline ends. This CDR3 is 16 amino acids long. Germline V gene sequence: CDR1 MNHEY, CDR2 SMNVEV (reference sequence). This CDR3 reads CASSLAGSSYNSPLHF. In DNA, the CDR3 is TGTGCCAGCAGTTTAGCAGGAAGCTCCTATAATTCACCCCTCCACTTT.

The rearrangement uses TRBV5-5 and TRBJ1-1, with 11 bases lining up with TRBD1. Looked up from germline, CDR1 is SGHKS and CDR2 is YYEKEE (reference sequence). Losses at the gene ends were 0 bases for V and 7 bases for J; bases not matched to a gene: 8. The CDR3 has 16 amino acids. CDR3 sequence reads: CASSLVPGQGVVEAFF. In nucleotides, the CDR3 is TGTGCCAGCAGCTTGGTCCCGGGACAGGGGGTTGTTGAAGCTTTCTTT.

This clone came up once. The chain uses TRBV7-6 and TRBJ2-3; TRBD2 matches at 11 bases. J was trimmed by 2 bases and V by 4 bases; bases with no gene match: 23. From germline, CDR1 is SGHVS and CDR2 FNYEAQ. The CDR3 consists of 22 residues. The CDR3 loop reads CASSWSALMGLADRVDTDTQYF. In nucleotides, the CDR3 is TGTGCCAGCAGCTGGTCGGCGCTCATGGGACTAGCGGATAGGGTCGACACAGATACGCAGTATTTT.

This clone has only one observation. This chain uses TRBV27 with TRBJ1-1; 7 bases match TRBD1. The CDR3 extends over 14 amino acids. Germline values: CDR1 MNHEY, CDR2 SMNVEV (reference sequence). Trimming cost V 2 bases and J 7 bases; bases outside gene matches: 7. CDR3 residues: CASSLGRGWSEAFF. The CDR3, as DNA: TGTGCCAGCAGTTTAGGCAGGGGGTGGAGTGAAGCTTTCTTT.

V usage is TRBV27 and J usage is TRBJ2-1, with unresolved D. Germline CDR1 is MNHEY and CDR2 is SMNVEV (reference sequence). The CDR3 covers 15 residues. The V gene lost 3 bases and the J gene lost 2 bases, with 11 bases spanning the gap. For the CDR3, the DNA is TGTGCCAGCAGTTTGGCCCATTCCGCCTACAATGAGCAGTTCTTC. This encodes CASSLAHSAYNEQFF.